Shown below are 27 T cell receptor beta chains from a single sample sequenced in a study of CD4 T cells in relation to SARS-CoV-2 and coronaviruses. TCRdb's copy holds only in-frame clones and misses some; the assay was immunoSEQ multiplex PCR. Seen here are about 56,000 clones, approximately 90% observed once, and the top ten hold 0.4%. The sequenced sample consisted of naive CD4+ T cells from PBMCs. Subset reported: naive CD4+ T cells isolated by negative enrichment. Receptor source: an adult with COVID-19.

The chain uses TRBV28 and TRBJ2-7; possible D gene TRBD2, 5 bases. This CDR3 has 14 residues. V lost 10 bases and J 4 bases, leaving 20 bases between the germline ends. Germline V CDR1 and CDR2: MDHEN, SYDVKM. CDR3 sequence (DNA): TGTGCCACTCGGAGGAGTCTACCCGTTTACGAGCAGTACTTC. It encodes CATRRSLPVYEQYF.

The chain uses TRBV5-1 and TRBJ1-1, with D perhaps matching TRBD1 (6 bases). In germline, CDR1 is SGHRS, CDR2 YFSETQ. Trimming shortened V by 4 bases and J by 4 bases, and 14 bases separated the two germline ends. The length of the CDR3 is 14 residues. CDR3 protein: CASSPGPGATEAFF. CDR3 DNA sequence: TGCGCCAGCAGCCCCGGCCCGGGGGCCACTGAAGCTTTCTTT. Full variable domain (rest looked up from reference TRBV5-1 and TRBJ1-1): KAGVTQTPRYLIKTRGQQVTLSCSPISGHRSVSWYQQTPGQGLQFLFEYFSETQRNKGNFPGRFSGRQFSNSRSEMNVSTLELGDSALYLCASSPGPGATEAFFGQGTRLTVV.

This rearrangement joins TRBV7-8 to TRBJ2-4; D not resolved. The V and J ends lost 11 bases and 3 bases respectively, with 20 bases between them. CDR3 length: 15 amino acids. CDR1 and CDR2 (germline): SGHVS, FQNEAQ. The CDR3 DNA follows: TGTGCCCGAAAATATAGGGATTCAGACAAAAACATTCAGTACTTC. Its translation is CARKYRDSDKNIQYF.

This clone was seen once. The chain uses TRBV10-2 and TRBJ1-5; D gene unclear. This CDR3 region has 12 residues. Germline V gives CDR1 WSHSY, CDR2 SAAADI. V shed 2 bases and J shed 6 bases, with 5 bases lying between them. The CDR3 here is CASSETSQPQHF. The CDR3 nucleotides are TGCGCCAGCAGTGAGACGAGTCAGCCCCAGCATTTT.

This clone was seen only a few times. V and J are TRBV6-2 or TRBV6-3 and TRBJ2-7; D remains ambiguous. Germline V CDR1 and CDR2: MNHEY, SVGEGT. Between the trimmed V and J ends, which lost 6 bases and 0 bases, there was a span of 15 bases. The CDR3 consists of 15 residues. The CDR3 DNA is TGTGCCAGCAGCTTCAGCCATCGGAGCTCCTACGAGCAGTACTTC. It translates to CASSFSHRSSYEQYF.

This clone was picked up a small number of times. Here the CDR3 reads CASSDRGPGELFF. The CDR3 DNA follows: TGTGCCAGCAGTGACAGGGGCCCCGGGGAGCTGTTTTTT. The rearrangement links TRBV6-1 to TRBJ2-2; TRBD1 might be the D (6 bases). V was trimmed by 3 bases and J by 6 bases, leaving 8 bases between them. CDR3 size: 13 residues. The germline V gene has CDR1 MNHNS and CDR2 SASEGT.

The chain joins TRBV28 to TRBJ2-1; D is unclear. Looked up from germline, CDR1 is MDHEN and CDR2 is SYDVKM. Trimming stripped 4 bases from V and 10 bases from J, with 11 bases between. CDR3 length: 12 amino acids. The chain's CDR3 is CASSWSEGEQFF. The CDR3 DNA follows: TGTGCCAGCAGTTGGAGTGAAGGCGAGCAGTTCTTC.

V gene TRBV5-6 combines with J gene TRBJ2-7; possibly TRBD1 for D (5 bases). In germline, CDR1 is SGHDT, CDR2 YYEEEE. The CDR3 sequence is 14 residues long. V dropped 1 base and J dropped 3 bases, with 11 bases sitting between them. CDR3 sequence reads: CASSLYAGNYEQYF. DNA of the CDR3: TGTGCCAGCAGCTTGTACGCAGGGAACTACGAGCAGTACTTC.

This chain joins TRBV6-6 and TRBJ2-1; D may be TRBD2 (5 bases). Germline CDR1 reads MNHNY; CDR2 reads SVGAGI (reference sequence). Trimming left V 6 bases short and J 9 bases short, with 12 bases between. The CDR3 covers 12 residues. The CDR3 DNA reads TGTGCCAGCAGCAGGACTGTCGGTGAGCAGTTCTTC. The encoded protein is CASSRTVGEQFF.

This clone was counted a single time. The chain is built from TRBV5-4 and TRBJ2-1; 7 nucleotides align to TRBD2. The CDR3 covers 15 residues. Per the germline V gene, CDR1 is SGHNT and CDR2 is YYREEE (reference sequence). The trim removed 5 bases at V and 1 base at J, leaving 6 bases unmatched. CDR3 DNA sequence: TGTGCCAGCAGAGAAGCTAGCGGATCCTACAATGAGCAGTTCTTC. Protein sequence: CASREASGSYNEQFF.

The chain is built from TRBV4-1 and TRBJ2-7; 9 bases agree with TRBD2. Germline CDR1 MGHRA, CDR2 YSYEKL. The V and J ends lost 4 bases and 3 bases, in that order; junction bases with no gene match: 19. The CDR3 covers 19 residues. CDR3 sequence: CASSLFNYRGTSPLYEQYF. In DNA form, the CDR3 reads TGCGCCAGCAGCCTATTTAATTATCGAGGGACTAGCCCACTCTACGAGCAGTACTTC.

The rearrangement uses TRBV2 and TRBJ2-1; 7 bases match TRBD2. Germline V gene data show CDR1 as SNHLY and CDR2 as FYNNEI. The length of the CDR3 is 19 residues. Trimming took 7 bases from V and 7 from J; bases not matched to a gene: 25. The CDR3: CASKGTISPRSSELNEQFF. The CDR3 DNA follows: TGTGCCAGCAAAGGGACTATTTCGCCCAGAAGCTCTGAACTGAATGAGCAGTTCTTC.

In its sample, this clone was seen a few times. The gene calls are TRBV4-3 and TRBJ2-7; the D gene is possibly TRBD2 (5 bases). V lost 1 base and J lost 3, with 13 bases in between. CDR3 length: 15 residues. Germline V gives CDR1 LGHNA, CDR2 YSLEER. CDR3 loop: CASSQGAGSNYEQYF. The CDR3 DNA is TGCGCCAGCAGCCAAGGTGCGGGTTCCAACTACGAGCAGTACTTC.

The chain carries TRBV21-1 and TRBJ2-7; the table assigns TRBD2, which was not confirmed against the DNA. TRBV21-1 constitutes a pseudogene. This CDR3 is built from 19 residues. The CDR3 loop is CASSKGSCFPGRPDYEQYF. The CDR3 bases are TGTGCCAGCAGCAAAGGGTCGTGTTTTCCCGGGAGGCCCGACTACGAGCAGTACTTC.

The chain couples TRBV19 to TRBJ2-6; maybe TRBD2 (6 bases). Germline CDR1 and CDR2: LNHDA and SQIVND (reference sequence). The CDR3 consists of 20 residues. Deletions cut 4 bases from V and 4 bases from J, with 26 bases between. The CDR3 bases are TGTGCCAGTAGTACGAGGGGCGGGGCTCTTGGCCTGTCAGGGGCCAACGTCCTGACTTTC. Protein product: CASSTRGGALGLSGANVLTF.

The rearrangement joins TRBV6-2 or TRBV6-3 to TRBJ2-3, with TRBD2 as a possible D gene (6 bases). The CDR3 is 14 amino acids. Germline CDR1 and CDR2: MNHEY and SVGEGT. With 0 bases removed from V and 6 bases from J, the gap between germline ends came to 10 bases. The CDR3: CASSYSSGWDTQYF. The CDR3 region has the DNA TGTGCCAGCAGTTACTCGAGCGGGTGGGATACGCAGTATTTT.

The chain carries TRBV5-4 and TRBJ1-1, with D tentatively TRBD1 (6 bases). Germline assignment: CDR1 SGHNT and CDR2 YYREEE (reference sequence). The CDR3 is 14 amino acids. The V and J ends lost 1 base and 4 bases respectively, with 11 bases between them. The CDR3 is CASSLKTGITEAFF. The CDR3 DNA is TGTGCCAGCAGCTTGAAGACAGGTATCACTGAAGCTTTCTTT.

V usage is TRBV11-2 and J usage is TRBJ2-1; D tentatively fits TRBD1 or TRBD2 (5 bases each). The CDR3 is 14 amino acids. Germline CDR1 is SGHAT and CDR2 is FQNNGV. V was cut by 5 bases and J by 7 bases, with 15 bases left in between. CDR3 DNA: TGTGCCAGCAGCCCGGGACCTCACCGGAATGAGCAGTTCTTC. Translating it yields CASSPGPHRNEQFF.

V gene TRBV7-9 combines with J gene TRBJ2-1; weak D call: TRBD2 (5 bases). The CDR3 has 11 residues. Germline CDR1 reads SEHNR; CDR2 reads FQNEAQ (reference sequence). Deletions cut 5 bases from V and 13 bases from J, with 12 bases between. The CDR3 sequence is CASSPRTGQFF. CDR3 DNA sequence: TGTGCCAGCAGCCCTAGGACTGGCCAGTTCTTC. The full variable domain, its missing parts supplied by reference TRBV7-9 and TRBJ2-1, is DTGVSQNPRHKITKRGQNVTFRCDPISEHNRLYWYRQTLGQGPEFLTYFQNEAQLEKSRLLSDRFSAERPKGSFSTLEIQRTEQGDSAMYLCASSPRTGQFFGPGTRLTVL.

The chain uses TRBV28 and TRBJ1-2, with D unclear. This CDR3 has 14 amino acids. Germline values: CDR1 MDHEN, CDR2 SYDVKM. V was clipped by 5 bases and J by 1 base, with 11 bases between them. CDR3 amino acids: CASSTPGSNYGYTF. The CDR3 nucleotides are TGTGCCAGCAGTACGCCGGGGAGTAACTATGGCTACACCTTC.

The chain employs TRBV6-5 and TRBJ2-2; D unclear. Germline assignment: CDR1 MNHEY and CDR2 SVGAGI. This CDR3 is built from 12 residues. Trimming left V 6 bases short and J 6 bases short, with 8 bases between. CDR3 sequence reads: CASSRLPGELFF. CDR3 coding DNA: TGTGCCAGCAGCCGTCTCCCCGGGGAGCTGTTTTTT.

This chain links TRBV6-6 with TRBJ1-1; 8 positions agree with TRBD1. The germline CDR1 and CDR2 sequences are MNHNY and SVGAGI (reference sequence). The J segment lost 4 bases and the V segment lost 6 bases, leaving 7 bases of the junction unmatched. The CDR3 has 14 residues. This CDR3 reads CASSRTGLVTEAFF. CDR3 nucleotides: TGTGCCAGCAGCAGGACAGGGTTGGTCACTGAAGCTTTCTTT.

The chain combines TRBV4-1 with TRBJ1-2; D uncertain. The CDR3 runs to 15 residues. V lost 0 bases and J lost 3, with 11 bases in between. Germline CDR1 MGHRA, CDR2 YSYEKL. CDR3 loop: CASSQEFRTDYGYTF. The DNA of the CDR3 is TGCGCCAGCAGCCAAGAGTTTCGGACGGACTATGGCTACACCTTC.

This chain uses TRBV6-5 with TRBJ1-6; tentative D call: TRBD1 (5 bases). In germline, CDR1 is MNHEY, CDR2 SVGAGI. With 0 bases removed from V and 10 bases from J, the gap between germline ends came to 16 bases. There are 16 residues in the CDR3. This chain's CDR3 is CASSYSRHPQGSPLHF. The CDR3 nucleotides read TGTGCCAGCAGTTACTCGAGACACCCCCAGGGATCACCCCTCCACTTT.

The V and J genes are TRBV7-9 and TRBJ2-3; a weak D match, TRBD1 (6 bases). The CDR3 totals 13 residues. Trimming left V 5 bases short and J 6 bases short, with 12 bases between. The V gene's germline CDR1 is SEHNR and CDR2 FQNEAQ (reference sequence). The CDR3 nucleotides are TGTGCCAGCAGCCAAAACAGGGATGATACGCAGTATTTT. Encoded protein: CASSQNRDDTQYF.

The CDR3 DNA is TGTGCCAGCAGCTTAGAGGGCTCTGGAAACACCATATATTTT. This translates into CASSLEGSGNTIYF. The chain has TRBV5-4 and TRBJ1-3; no reliable D call. The CDR3 loop spans 14 amino acids. Germline CDR1 SGHNT, CDR2 YYREEE (reference sequence). The germline V and J ends were trimmed by 2 bases and 0 bases, with 6 bases remaining between them. The whole variable domain, remainder taken from reference TRBV5-4 and TRBJ1-3, is ETGVTQSPTHLIKTRGQQVTLRCSSQSGHNTVSWYQQALGQGPQFIFQYYREEENGRGNFPPRFSGLQFPNYSSELNVNALELDDSALYLCASSLEGSGNTIYFGEGSWLTVV.

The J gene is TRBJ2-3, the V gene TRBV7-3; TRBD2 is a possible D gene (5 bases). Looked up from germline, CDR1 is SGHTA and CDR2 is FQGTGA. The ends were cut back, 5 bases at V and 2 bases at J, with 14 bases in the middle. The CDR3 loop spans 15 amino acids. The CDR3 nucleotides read TGTGCCAGCAGCCTCACTGGAGGTACCACAGATACGCAGTATTTT. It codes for CASSLTGGTTDTQYF.